The sequence of this TCR beta chain was determined in a study of shared clonotypes between healthy human individuals. For the study at large: CD4 naive cells filled three plates per donor, CD4 memory three, CD8 naive two and CD8 memory one. Study-level findings and limits: Sequencing depth was predicted to influence how clonotypes are shared among donors. It was the few donors that limited the genetic and exposure-history diversity represented. With a few donors compared, 5% to 5.5% of naive CD4 clonotypes were shared.

Notes on this clone: The target antigen is unknown.

Assay used: immunoSEQ multiplex PCR; TCRdb lists only in-frame clones, some missing. The sample records about 1,500,000 clones, roughly 96% being singletons. Germline assignment: CDR1 SGHRS and CDR2 YFSETQ. V shed 2 bases, J shed 0 bases, and the junction held 8 bases outside the gene matches. This CDR3 contains 17 residues. The chain carries TRBV5-1 and TRBJ2-4, with 7 bases aligning to TRBD2. This clonotype originated in a man in his thirties or forties in good health. The sample taken for sequencing was naive CD4+ T cells sorted from blood. This sample's subset: CD45RA+ positively selected. Written as DNA, the CDR3 is TGCGCCAGCAGCTTAAACACGGGAGGCCTAGCCAAAAACATTCAGTACTTC. Translating it yields CASSLNTGGLAKNIQYF.